The 28 T cell receptor beta chains listed next were all sequenced from one sample in a study of T-cell reconstitution after alpha-beta-depleted transplantation in children. Unique molecular identifiers featured in how the TCRbeta library was prepared. TCRdb used MiXCR to reprocess the PCR reads, holding one entry per CDR3 protein. This table has approximately 350,000 distinct CDR3 sequences, 16% appearing once. The sequenced sample was PBMCs, mostly from graft donor cells, obtained 360 days after TCRalphabeta/CD19-depleted stem cell transplant. The source of these receptors is a male patient aged 2-15 years who had a stem cell transplant for acute lymphoblastic leukemia, so the T cells may come from the graft donor.

The chain combines TRBV4-2 with TRBJ1-2, with D perhaps matching TRBD1 (6 bases). Germline CDR1 reads LGHNA; CDR2 reads YNFKEQ. The CDR3 runs to 15 residues. V lost 5 bases to trimming and J lost 3 bases, with 16 bases between them. The CDR3 region is CASSTSTGLDYGYTF. The CDR3 bases are TGTGCCAGCAGCACGTCGACAGGCCTTGACTATGGCTACACCTTC.

This clonotype was observed at least ten times. The chain employs TRBV5-1 and TRBJ1-1; tentatively, D is TRBD1 (5 bases). Trimming shortened V by 1 base and J by 4 bases, and 11 bases separated the two germline ends. Germline V gives CDR1 SGHRS, CDR2 YFSETQ. CDR3 length equals 14 residues. The CDR3: CASSLPQGGTEAFF. The CDR3 DNA sequence: TGCGCCAGCAGCTTGCCGCAGGGTGGCACTGAAGCTTTCTTT.

The rearrangement links TRBV29-1 to TRBJ2-1, with TRBD2 matching over 10 bases. With 6 bases clipped from V and 7 bases from J, the junction kept 9 bases outside the gene matches. The length of the CDR3 is 14 residues. The germline V gene encodes CDR1 SQVTM and CDR2 ANQGSEA. The CDR3 DNA reads as TGCAGCGTACTGGAACTAGCGGGAAATAATGAGCAGTTCTTC. It translates to CSVLELAGNNEQFF.

This clonotype occurred a few times. This chain's CDR3 is CASSQDLVGGTEAFF. The CDR3 DNA reads TGCGCCAGCAGCCAAGATCTGGTAGGGGGTACTGAAGCTTTCTTT. V gene TRBV4-3 combines with J gene TRBJ1-1; perhaps TRBD1 as D (6 bases). Germline assignment: CDR1 LGHNA and CDR2 YSLEER. V gave up 0 bases and J gave up 5 bases, with 13 bases separating them. This CDR3 is 15 amino acids long.

The chain combines TRBV20-1 with TRBJ1-2; perhaps TRBD1 as D (5 bases). Germline V CDR1 and CDR2: DFQATT, SNEGSKA (reference sequence). V lost 8 bases and J lost 5, with 12 bases in between. This CDR3 has 11 residues. The CDR3 DNA is TGCAGTTGGGACGGACGATATGGCTACACCTTC. Its translation: CSWDGRYGYTF.

V and J are TRBV3-1 and TRBJ2-7; possible D gene TRBD2, 5 bases. Looked up from germline, CDR1 is LGHDT and CDR2 is YNNKEL (reference sequence). The CDR3 loop spans 14 amino acids. Trimming pared 0 bases from V and 2 bases from J, leaving 8 bases between. CDR3 sequence: CASSQDGRTYEQYF. CDR3 in DNA: TGTGCCAGCAGCCAAGATGGGAGAACCTACGAGCAGTACTTC.

V gene TRBV12-3 or TRBV12-4 combines with J gene TRBJ2-1; TRBD2 matches at 8 bases. This CDR3 region has 15 residues. J gave up 6 bases and V 3 bases, and 7 bases lay outside the gene matches. CDR3 sequence (DNA): TGTGCCAGCAGTTTGGCCGGGGGGGCGCCCAATGAGCAGTTCTTC. Its protein product is CASSLAGGAPNEQFF.

The chain has TRBV6-5 and TRBJ1-2; D call uncertain. V was pared by 0 bases and J by 3 bases, with 5 bases between. Germline lookup yields CDR1 MNHEY and CDR2 SVGAGI. The CDR3 has 13 amino acids. The CDR3 coding sequence is TGTGCCAGCAGTTACTCGAGGGACTATGGCTACACCTTC. Protein product: CASSYSRDYGYTF.

This sequence joins TRBV15 and TRBJ1-6; 7 positions agree with TRBD1. The length of the CDR3 is 18 residues. The germline V gene has CDR1 LNHNV and CDR2 YYDKDF (reference sequence). V shed 1 base and J 6 bases; nucleotides not matched to a gene: 12. CDR3 loop: CATSRAFSQGRLNSPLHF. CDR3 in DNA: TGTGCCACCAGCAGAGCCTTTTCACAGGGGCGACTTAATTCACCCCTCCACTTT. Variable domain in full (rest from reference TRBV15 and TRBJ1-6): DAMVIQNPRYQVTQFGKPVTLSCSQTLNHNVMYWYQQKSSQAPKLLFHYYDKDFNNEADTPDNFQSRRPNTSFCFLDIRSPGLGDTAMYLCATSRAFSQGRLNSPLHFGNGTRLTVT.

The table lists this clonotype with many counts. V usage is TRBV25-1 and J usage is TRBJ2-1, with no clear D. Germline V gene sequence: CDR1 MGHDK, CDR2 SYGVNS. The V gene lost 2 bases and the J gene lost 0 bases, with 5 bases spanning the gap. There are 14 residues in the CDR3. The CDR3 DNA is TGTGCCAGCAGTGAAAGCAACTCCTACAATGAGCAGTTCTTC. Translated: CASSESNSYNEQFF.

The sample holds many counts of this clonotype. This sequence joins TRBV12-3 or TRBV12-4 and TRBJ2-5; no clear D. The CDR3 consists of 13 residues. Trimming took 3 bases from V and 4 from J, leaving 9 bases between them. CDR3 residues: CASSFGQPETQYF. The CDR3 bases are TGTGCCAGCAGTTTCGGCCAGCCAGAGACCCAGTACTTC.

This clonotype was counted at least ten times. The chain couples TRBV10-3 to TRBJ1-3, with D possibly matching TRBD1 (6 bases). The germline V gene encodes CDR1 ENHRY and CDR2 SYGVKD. This CDR3 has 15 residues. Trimming pared 3 bases from V and 0 bases from J, leaving 9 bases between. The CDR3 protein is CAISDARGSGNTIYF. The CDR3 DNA reads as TGTGCCATCAGTGATGCCAGGGGCTCTGGAAACACCATATATTTT.

This clonotype was picked up a small number of times. The chain links TRBV4-1 to TRBJ2-1, with a tentative D call TRBD2 (5 bases). CDR3 size: 18 residues. Trimming took 2 bases from V and 0 from J, leaving 17 bases between them. The germline CDR1 and CDR2 sequences are MGHRA and YSYEKL. CDR3 loop: CASSQTILGLSSYNEQFF. DNA of the CDR3: TGCGCCAGCAGCCAAACAATACTAGGGCTAAGCTCCTACAATGAGCAGTTCTTC.

A note on this clonotype: Sequence at one end of the junction differs from germline and may be a read error. The V call is TRBV5-1, the J call TRBJ2-3; D possibly corresponds to TRBD1 (5 bases). The CDR3 sequence is 16 residues long. Germline CDR1 and CDR2: SGHRS and YFSETQ. The CDR3 DNA reads as TGCGTCAGCAGCAGATCGGCAGGGATCTACACAGATACGCAGTATTTT. Residues: CVSSRSAGIYTDTQYF.

This clonotype occurred a few times. This chain connects TRBV5-1 to TRBJ1-1; weak D call: TRBD1 (6 bases). Germline V gives CDR1 SGHRS, CDR2 YFSETQ. V lost 5 bases and J 0 bases, leaving 14 bases between the germline ends. The CDR3 extends over 15 amino acids. CDR3 in DNA: TGCGCCAGCAGTTACAGGGTAGGCATGAACACTGAAGCTTTCTTT. This encodes CASSYRVGMNTEAFF.

This clonotype has only a few counts. The chain links TRBV20-1 to TRBJ1-2; perhaps TRBD1 as D (6 bases). This CDR3 has 13 amino acids. Germline assignment: CDR1 DFQATT and CDR2 SNEGSKA (reference sequence). Trimming took off 2 bases at V and 7 bases at J, with 14 bases between the two ends. The CDR3 DNA reads as TGCAGTGCTAGAAAAAACAGGGAAGGTGGCTACACCTTC. Translation gives CSARKNREGGYTF.

This clonotype occurred many times. The genes are TRBV12-3 or TRBV12-4 and TRBJ2-7, with 9 bases identical to TRBD2. Germline trimming cut 1 base from V and 2 bases from J; bases unmatched to any gene: 3. The CDR3 is 15 residues long. CDR3 sequence: CASSLGLAGTYEQYF. The CDR3 DNA follows: TGTGCCAGCAGTTTAGGCCTAGCGGGAACCTACGAGCAGTACTTC.

The V call is TRBV20-1, the J call TRBJ1-2; D ambiguous. The CDR3 length is 13 residues. Trimming shortened V by 6 bases and J by 4 bases, and 15 bases separated the two germline ends. The germline gives CDR1 DFQATT, CDR2 SNEGSKA (reference sequence). The chain's CDR3 is CSAEIKIGYGYTF. The CDR3 DNA reads as TGCAGTGCGGAGATTAAGATCGGCTATGGCTACACCTTC.

This sequence joins TRBV12-3 or TRBV12-4 and TRBJ1-5; a possible D gene is TRBD1 (5 bases). There are 12 residues in the CDR3. Trimming cost V 7 bases and J 4 bases, with 8 bases left between them. CDR3 sequence: CASKGANQPQHF. The CDR3 DNA sequence: TGTGCCAGCAAAGGGGCTAATCAGCCCCAGCATTTT.

This clonotype came up a few times. The chain uses TRBV2 and TRBJ2-2, with D possibly being TRBD1 (5 bases). CDR3 length equals 14 residues. Germline V gene data show CDR1 as SNHLY and CDR2 as FYNNEI. V was cut by 4 bases and J by 3 bases, with 9 bases left in between. The CDR3 nucleotides are TGTGCCAGCAGTGGGCGCAGGGACACCGGGGAGCTGTTTTTT. Translation gives CASSGRRDTGELFF. Drawing the rest from reference TRBV2 and TRBJ2-2, the complete variable domain is EPEVTQTPSHQVTQMGQEVILRCVPISNHLYFYWYRQILGQKVEFLVSFYNNEISEKSEIFDDQFSVERPDGSNFTLKIRSTKLEDSAMYFCASSGRRDTGELFFGEGSRLTVL.

There are a few counts of this clonotype. This chain joins TRBV20-1 and TRBJ2-4; D may correspond to TRBD1 or TRBD2 (5 bases each). Germline CDR1 and CDR2: DFQATT and SNEGSKA (reference sequence). Trimming pared 6 bases from V and 9 bases from J, leaving 15 bases between. The CDR3 length is 12 residues. CDR3 DNA sequence: TGCAGTGCCCCGGGACCCTGGGGCATTCAGTACTTC. Translating gives CSAPGPWGIQYF.

The chain uses TRBV4-1 and TRBJ1-5; no clear D gene. V was clipped by 0 bases and J by 1 base, with 7 bases between them. The CDR3 contains 15 residues. Germline values: CDR1 MGHRA, CDR2 YSYEKL. The chain's CDR3 is CASSQEGLSNQPQHF. CDR3 nucleotides: TGCGCCAGCAGCCAAGAGGGATTGAGCAATCAGCCCCAGCATTTT.

This chain links TRBV20-1 with TRBJ2-3; 7 bases map to TRBD2. There are 17 residues in the CDR3. J lost 2 bases, V lost 0 bases, and 11 bases had no gene match. From germline, CDR1 is DFQATT and CDR2 SNEGSKA (reference sequence). CDR3 protein: CSARDIPRLAHTDTQYF. The CDR3 coding sequence is TGCAGTGCTAGAGATATCCCACGACTAGCCCACACAGATACGCAGTATTTT.

Written as DNA, the CDR3 is TGCAGTGCTAGCGGACTATTAAGCTCCTACAATGAGCAGTTCTTC. Its translation: CSASGLLSSYNEQFF. V is TRBV20-1 and J is TRBJ2-1, with D possibly matching TRBD2 (6 bases). This CDR3 comprises 15 residues. V lost 3 bases to trimming and J lost 0 bases, with 12 bases between them. Germline CDR1 reads DFQATT; CDR2 reads SNEGSKA (reference sequence).

This chain connects TRBV4-1 to TRBJ1-1, with a tentative D call TRBD1 (5 bases). This CDR3 has 15 amino acids. CDR1 and CDR2 (germline): MGHRA, YSYEKL. Trimming removed 0 bases at V and 3 bases at J, with 11 bases between. Written as DNA, the CDR3 is TGCGCCAGCAGCCAAGAATTATCGGGGGACACTGAAGCTTTCTTT. Residues: CASSQELSGDTEAFF.

This clonotype was seen more than once but under ten times. The rearrangement links TRBV20-1 to TRBJ2-7; the D gene is possibly TRBD1 (6 bases). This CDR3 comprises 13 residues. Germline V CDR1 and CDR2: DFQATT, SNEGSKA (reference sequence). DNA of the CDR3: TGCCAAGACAGGCGCCGGACCCACTACGAGCAGTACTTC. Translated: CQDRRRTHYEQYF.

The chain joins TRBV4-2 to TRBJ2-3; 9 bases fit TRBD2. Germline assignment: CDR1 LGHNA and CDR2 YNFKEQ. V lost 2 bases and J lost 5; bases outside the gene matches: 8. This CDR3 has 16 amino acids. CDR3 in amino acids: CASSQISGGVEDTQYF. The CDR3, as DNA: TGTGCCAGCAGCCAAATTAGCGGGGGCGTAGAAGATACGCAGTATTTT.

This clonotype was detected ten times or more. The chain has TRBV9 and TRBJ2-1, with D possibly being TRBD1 or TRBD2 (5 bases each). The CDR3 contains 12 residues. CDR1 and CDR2 (germline): SGDLS, YYNGEE. Trimming removed 0 bases at V and 9 bases at J, with 7 bases between. In DNA, the CDR3 is TGTGCCAGCAGCGTAGTGGGGACTGAGCAGTTCTTC. Encoded protein: CASSVVGTEQFF.